This T cell receptor beta chain was sequenced in a study of OX40 agonist ivuxolimab in advanced cancers. Study overall: Patients received ivuxolimab, an intravenous treatment, every 2 weeks at 0.01 to 10 mg/kg. Regarding the study as a whole: The average count of expanded clones was higher among CD8+ T cells than among CD4+. Partial responders at 0.1-3.0 mg/kg showed near-lowest clonal expansion.

This clone has just a few counts. Antigen specificity is unknown. V lost 0 bases to trimming and J lost 10 bases, with 14 bases between them. Germline-derived CDR1 and CDR2 are SGHDT and YYEEEE. The CDR3 contains 15 residues. Clones were read by immunoSEQ multiplex PCR, and TCRdb kept only the in-frame ones, dropping some. The sample lists 52,000 or so clones, roughly 82% occurring once. V and J are TRBV5-6 and TRBJ1-6; a weak D match, TRBD1 (5 bases). The input for sequencing was CD4+ or CD8+ T cells sorted from blood, taken in a trial of the OX40 agonist ivuxolimab. The clonotype was recovered from an adult with an advanced solid tumor such as melanoma, head and neck, liver or kidney cancer. As DNA, the CDR3 is TGTGCCAGCAGCTTGGATACAGCCCAGGGCTCACCCCTCCACTTT. This codes for CASSLDTAQGSPLHF.